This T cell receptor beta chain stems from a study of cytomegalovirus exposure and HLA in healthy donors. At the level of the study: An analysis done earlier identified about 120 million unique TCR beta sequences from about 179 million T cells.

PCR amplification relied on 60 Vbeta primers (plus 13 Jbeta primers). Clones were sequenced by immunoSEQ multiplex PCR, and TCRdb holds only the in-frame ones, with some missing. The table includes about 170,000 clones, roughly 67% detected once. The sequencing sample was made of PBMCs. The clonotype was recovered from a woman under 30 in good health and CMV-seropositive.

The CDR3 protein is CASSLNRNSYNEQFF. The CDR3 DNA follows: TGTGCCAGCAGCTTAAACAGGAACTCCTACAATGAGCAGTTCTTC. This sequence joins TRBV7-3 and TRBJ2-1; the D gene is possibly TRBD1 (5 bases). In germline, CDR1 is SGHTA, CDR2 FQGTGA. Trimming pared 1 base from V and 0 bases from J, leaving 7 bases between. There are 15 residues in the CDR3.